The rows below give T cell receptor beta chains drawn from one sample of a study of cytomegalovirus exposure and HLA in healthy donors. Profiled with immunoSEQ multiplex PCR; TCRdb holds only in-frame clones, not every one. Its table records 70,000 to 80,000 clones. Sequenced input: PBMCs. The receptor source for this set is a middle-aged man in good health and CMV-seronegative. Each CDR3 is given with its conserved first and last residue. The D gene is left open where the match is weak.

>TRBV11-2|TRBJ2-3|TRBD1
CASSSTGGGTDTQYF
>TRBV19|TRBJ2-1|-
CASSIRQGYEQFF
>TRBV5-1|TRBJ1-1|TRBD1
CASSLGTGIDATEAFF
>TRBV6-1|TRBJ1-5|TRBD1
CASSGEQGANQPQHF
>TRBV19|TRBJ2-7|TRBD2
CASSTTGLETSYEQYF
>TRBV6-1|TRBJ1-5|TRBD1
CASYYRGGNQPQHF
>TRBV11-2|TRBJ2-5|TRBD2
CASSLDGLAGGARGTQYF
>TRBV5-1|TRBJ1-5|TRBD1
CASSLTGAMGQPQHF
>TRBV7-9|TRBJ2-1|TRBD1
CASIRGDRVSNEQFF
>TRBV27|TRBJ2-7|TRBD1
CASRLQGANYEQYF
>TRBV9|TRBJ2-5|TRBD2
CASSVAGAGGPRSETQYF
>TRBV19|TRBJ2-1|TRBD1
CASRSGQGRGSYNEQFF
>TRBV11-2|TRBJ1-2|-
CASSLEGSYGYTF
>TRBV19|TRBJ1-4|TRBD1
CASRTGQGPPTNEKLFF
>TRBV5-4|TRBJ1-4|-
CASSPPGNEKLFF
>TRBV7-3|TRBJ1-2|-
CASSSEPGSDYGYTF
>TRBV9|TRBJ1-2|-
CASSVGEDYGYTF
>TRBV18|TRBJ2-7|-
CASSPASSYEQYF
>TRBV2|TRBJ1-3|-
CASSDTHSGNTIYF
>TRBV9|TRBJ2-1|TRBD2
CASSVRAGGNYNEQFF
>TRBV6-1|TRBJ2-1|TRBD2
CASSEQRLAGALNNEQFF
>TRBV7-9|TRBJ1-1|TRBD1
CASSAQQGMVTEAFF
>TRBV29-1|TRBJ1-1|-
CRGAVDGTEAFF
>TRBV4-1|TRBJ2-2|TRBD2
CASSQVGLAGALTGELFF
>TRBV4-1|TRBJ1-5|-
CASSQRQRNQPQHF
>TRBV6-1|TRBJ1-5|TRBD1
CASRDRGDQPQHF
>TRBV2|TRBJ2-3|TRBD2
CASTSGYTDTQYF
>TRBV4-1|TRBJ1-6|-
CASSPNRGYNSPLHF
>TRBV11-2|TRBJ2-7|TRBD1
CASSFLQGSAYEQYF
>TRBV20-1|TRBJ1-2|TRBD1
CSVRQGNGYTF
>TRBV11-2|TRBJ1-6|-
CASSLRGETPLHF
>TRBV2|TRBJ2-3|-
CASPRYASGDSDTQYF
>TRBV6-4|TRBJ1-1|TRBD1
CASSATGVGMAFF
>TRBV7-8|TRBJ2-1|TRBD1
CASSEQGAFWNEQFF
>TRBV6-6|TRBJ2-3|-
CASSYSSRGQTDTQYF
>TRBV30|TRBJ2-3|TRBD2
CASIAGGLDTQYF
>TRBV5-1|TRBJ2-7|TRBD1
CASSSSPGDRGYEQYF
>TRBV10-3|TRBJ2-3|TRBD2
CAISDRLAGEADTQYF
>TRBV5-6|TRBJ1-2|TRBD1
CASSFGTGSGFYGYTF
>TRBV30|TRBJ2-2|TRBD2
CAWSVLRGGTGELFF
>TRBV6-1|TRBJ2-7|TRBD1
CASQLLRDRGYEQYF
>TRBV10-3|TRBJ2-6|-
CAISEPTSSASGANVLTF
>TRBV27|TRBJ1-2|TRBD1
CASSITGDYGYTF
>TRBV27|TRBJ1-2|-
CASSPSRSGVGYGYTF